One and the same sample provided the 22 T cell receptor beta chains below, sequenced in a study of cytomegalovirus exposure and HLA in healthy donors. The protocol was immunoSEQ multiplex PCR, while the TCRdb copy is restricted to in-frame clones and leaves out a portion. The table includes roughly 300,000 clones, around 87% detected once. Sequences were obtained from PBMCs. All receptors derive from a woman in her thirties in good health and CMV-seropositive.

This chain links TRBV7-6 with TRBJ1-1; TRBD1 might be the D (5 bases). This CDR3 is 14 amino acids long. With 3 bases removed from V and 6 bases from J, the gap between germline ends came to 14 bases. Germline CDR1 and CDR2: SGHVS and FNYEAQ. Here the CDR3 DNA reads TGTGCCAGCAGCTTGAAACCGACAGCGTCTGAAGCTTTCTTT. Translated: CASSLKPTASEAFF.

The chain combines TRBV11-2 with TRBJ2-1; D is possibly TRBD2 (6 bases). The CDR3 length is 14 residues. The V end was cut by 0 bases, the J end by 6 bases, with 9 bases between. Germline V CDR1 and CDR2: SGHAT, FQNNGV. The CDR3 reads CASSLEGLPNEQFF. DNA of the CDR3: TGTGCCAGCAGCTTAGAGGGACTCCCCAATGAGCAGTTCTTC.

The chain recombines TRBV4-1 with TRBJ2-3; D is unclear. The length of the CDR3 is 15 residues. Trimming left V 0 bases short and J 2 bases short, with 9 bases between. Per the germline V gene, CDR1 is MGHRA and CDR2 is YSYEKL. CDR3 amino acids: CASSQDSISTDTQYF. CDR3 bases: TGCGCCAGCAGCCAAGATTCCATCTCCACAGATACGCAGTATTTT.

CDR3 sequence (DNA): TGTGCTAGTGGTTTGGGCGCAGGGCATCTCGACAAAAACATTCAGTACTTC. Residues: CASGLGAGHLDKNIQYF. The chain recombines TRBV12-5 with TRBJ2-4; possibly TRBD1 for D (5 bases). The CDR3 contains 17 residues. V lost 1 base, J lost 3 bases, and 16 bases lay in between. The germline gives CDR1 LGHNT, CDR2 FRNRAP.

This CDR3 reads CASSQGAWSGKTQYF. DNA for the CDR3: TGCGCCAGCAGCCAAGGGGCGTGGAGTGGGAAGACCCAGTACTTC. The chain uses TRBV4-1 and TRBJ2-5; D not certain. The germline V gene has CDR1 MGHRA and CDR2 YSYEKL. Trimming took 1 base from V and 6 from J, leaving 15 bases between them. This CDR3 has 15 residues.

The V gene is TRBV6-6, the J gene TRBJ2-5, with 7 bases lining up with TRBD1. Trimming removed 6 bases from V and 5 bases from J; junction bases left unmatched: 6. The CDR3 has 13 residues. Germline-derived CDR1 and CDR2 are MNHNY and SVGAGI (reference sequence). The DNA of the CDR3 is TGTGCCAGCAGACAAACAGGGGAGGAGACCCAGTACTTC. Translation gives CASRQTGEETQYF.

V and J are TRBV19 and TRBJ2-5, with a possible D match to TRBD2 (6 bases). Germline-derived CDR1 and CDR2 are LNHDA and SQIVND (reference sequence). The CDR3 spans 15 residues. Trimming took 5 bases from V and 4 from J, leaving 17 bases between them. In nucleotides, the CDR3 is TGTGCCAGTAGTCCCGCCCTAGCGACCACAGAGACCCAGTACTTC. Its protein is CASSPALATTETQYF.

The V call is TRBV11-2, the J call TRBJ2-1, with D uncertain. The CDR3 consists of 12 residues. Germline V gene data show CDR1 as SGHAT and CDR2 as FQNNGV. The germline V and J ends were trimmed by 4 bases and 7 bases, with 8 bases remaining between them. The DNA for the CDR3 is TGTGCCAGCAGCTCCAATTGGAATGAGCAGTTCTTC. This sequence encodes CASSSNWNEQFF. Variable domain in full (rest from reference TRBV11-2 and TRBJ2-1): EAGVAQSPRYKIIEKRQSVAFWCNPISGHATLYWYQQILGQGPKLLIQFQNNGVVDDSQLPKDRFSAERLKGVDSTLKIQPAKLEDSAVYLCASSSNWNEQFFGPGTRLTVL.

This clone was recorded only once. The rearrangement joins TRBV5-1 to TRBJ2-1; D call uncertain. Trimming pared 3 bases from V and 13 bases from J, leaving 14 bases between. The CDR3 has 12 amino acids. CDR1 is SGHRS and CDR2 is YFSETQ in the germline V gene. The CDR3 DNA reads TGCGCCAGCAGCTATAAGACTGAGAACCAGTTCTTC. It yields the protein CASSYKTENQFF.

This clone was detected only once. The rearrangement uses TRBV6-5 and TRBJ2-7; TRBD2 is a possible D gene (6 bases). V lost 7 bases and J lost 9, with 19 bases in between. The germline gives CDR1 MNHEY, CDR2 SVGAGI. There are 13 residues in the CDR3. The CDR3 nucleotides are TGTGCCAGCACCGCGGCGGCGGCCGGGGGGCAGTACTTC. This translates into CASTAAAAGGQYF.

The chain combines TRBV9 with TRBJ1-2; D is unclear. The CDR3 consists of 14 residues. The germline V gene encodes CDR1 SGDLS and CDR2 YYNGEE. Deletions cut 4 bases from V and 8 bases from J, with 18 bases between. The chain's CDR3 is CASSPAVGIGGYTF. The DNA of the CDR3 is TGTGCCAGCAGCCCAGCGGTGGGGATTGGCGGCTACACCTTC.

V gene TRBV19 combines with J gene TRBJ2-2; 9 nucleotides agree with TRBD2. Looked up from germline, CDR1 is LNHDA and CDR2 is SQIVND (reference sequence). This CDR3 comprises 17 residues. The V segment lost 8 bases and the J segment 0 bases; nucleotides outside the gene matches: 10. In DNA form, the CDR3 reads TGTGCCAGTTCTGGGACTAGCAGCAACGCGAACACCGGGGAGCTGTTTTTT. It is translated as CASSGTSSNANTGELFF.

Regarding this clone: Compared with germline, one end of the junction differs, possibly owing to a read error. This chain joins TRBV7-2 and TRBJ2-5; 13 positions agree with TRBD2. Germline V CDR1 and CDR2: SGHTA, FQGNSA. This CDR3 spans 15 amino acids. For the CDR3, the DNA is TGTGCCAGCAGCACACTAGCGGGGGGGCAAGGGACCCAGTACTTC. Protein: CASSTLAGGQGTQYF.

This rearrangement joins TRBV10-1 to TRBJ2-2; 7 bases fit TRBD1. The V gene end was trimmed by 6 bases and the J gene end by 0 bases; junction bases not matched to a gene: 16. Germline V CDR1 and CDR2: WNHNN, SYGVQD (reference sequence). This CDR3 has 19 amino acids. The CDR3 DNA reads as TGCGCCAGCAGCGAAGACAGGGCCTCCCCTTGCCCGAACACCGGGGAGCTGTTTTTT. It codes for CASSEDRASPCPNTGELFF.

V gene TRBV9 combines with J gene TRBJ1-2; 8 bases are a match to TRBD1. Germline CDR1 reads SGDLS; CDR2 reads YYNGEE. Unmatched junction bases numbered 6, after V lost 2 bases and J lost 6 bases. The CDR3 has 14 amino acids. DNA of the CDR3: TGTGCCAGCAGCGTTGGGTGGACAGGGAATGGCTACACCTTC. It specifies CASSVGWTGNGYTF.

The chain links TRBV10-3 to TRBJ2-7, with D possibly being TRBD1 (6 bases). The CDR3 extends over 14 amino acids. Germline V gene sequence: CDR1 ENHRY, CDR2 SYGVKD. Trimming stripped 4 bases from V and 2 bases from J, with 12 bases between. The CDR3 sequence: CAISAGQSPYEQYF. Here the CDR3 DNA reads TGTGCCATCAGTGCCGGACAGAGCCCCTACGAGCAGTACTTC.

J is TRBJ1-2 and V is TRBV29-1, with D unclear. The CDR3 consists of 13 residues. Trimming removed 4 bases from V and 3 bases from J, with 12 bases in between. Germline V CDR1 and CDR2: SQVTM, ANQGSEA. This CDR3 reads CSVVAVDHYGYTF. The CDR3 DNA sequence: TGCAGCGTTGTAGCGGTCGACCACTATGGCTACACCTTC.

V usage is TRBV7-2 and J usage is TRBJ2-7; 8 nucleotides match TRBD2. The V and J ends lost 5 bases and 2 bases, in that order; junction bases with no gene match: 8. There are 15 residues in the CDR3. Germline V CDR1 and CDR2: SGHTA, FQGNSA. CDR3 nucleotide sequence: TGTGCCAGCAGCACTAATAGCGGGACCACCTACGAGCAGTACTTC. Encoded protein: CASSTNSGTTYEQYF.

This chain links TRBV5-6 with TRBJ2-1; 8 bases are shared with TRBD1. The CDR3 sequence is 15 residues long. Trimming cost V 3 bases and J 3 bases; bases outside gene matches: 5. Germline assignment: CDR1 SGHDT and CDR2 YYEEEE. The CDR3 protein is CASSSPGQVYNEQFF. CDR3 nucleotides: TGTGCCAGCAGCTCACCGGGACAGGTCTACAATGAGCAGTTCTTC.

V is TRBV27 and J is TRBJ2-2, with TRBD2 matching 9 bases. The CDR3 length is 14 residues. The V gene end was trimmed by 6 bases and the J gene end by 4 bases; junction bases not matched to a gene: 3. In germline, CDR1 is MNHEY, CDR2 SMNVEV (reference sequence). The CDR3 DNA is TGTGCCAGCAGAGCGGGAGGCCCCACCGGGGAGCTGTTTTTT. Its protein product is CASRAGGPTGELFF.

This rearrangement joins TRBV11-2 to TRBJ2-4; D remains unclear. Germline V CDR1 and CDR2: SGHAT, FQNNGV. Between the trimmed V and J ends, which lost 1 base and 0 bases, there was a span of 16 bases. CDR3 length: 18 residues. The CDR3 loop is CASSLGVGRTQAKNIQYF. In DNA, the CDR3 is TGTGCCAGCAGCTTAGGTGTCGGTAGGACCCAAGCCAAAAACATTCAGTACTTC.

The chain combines TRBV11-2 with TRBJ2-5; the D gene could be TRBD1 or TRBD2 (5 bases each). CDR1 is SGHAT and CDR2 is FQNNGV in the germline V gene. V lost 1 base and J 4 bases, leaving 10 bases between the germline ends. The CDR3 spans 14 residues. Here the CDR3 DNA reads TGTGCCAGCAGCTTAGGTGGGGGAGCAGAGACCCAGTACTTC. Translating it yields CASSLGGGAETQYF.